Below are 8 T cell receptor beta chains sequenced from a single sample in a study of TIL therapy for anti-PD-1-resistant metastatic lung cancer. As to time point: pre-treatment sample, taken before nivolumab and TIL therapy. Most excised metastases sampled were pleural nodules or supraclavicular lymph nodes. This was the immunoSEQ v3 assay. TCRdb's copy holds only in-frame clones and misses some; the assay was immunoSEQ multiplex PCR. The repertoire has 95,000 or so clones, less than 70% of them found once; the top ten carry roughly 9.7%. The sample here was tumor tissue, taken at baseline. The origin of the receptors is a person between 25 and 80 years old with non-small cell lung cancer.

The CDR3 bases are TGTGCCAGTAGTCCCGGATTAGGTGGCGAGCAGTACTTC. It encodes CASSPGLGGEQYF. The rearrangement uses TRBV19 and TRBJ2-7; D gene ambiguous. Trimming pared 5 bases from V and 6 bases from J, leaving 14 bases between. CDR3 length: 13 residues. CDR1 and CDR2 from the germline V gene are LNHDA and SQIVND (reference sequence).

This chain uses TRBV15 with TRBJ1-2; D is unclear. Trimming shortened V by 3 bases and J by 0 bases, and 14 bases separated the two germline ends. The CDR3 runs to 16 residues. The germline gives CDR1 LNHNV, CDR2 YYDKDF (reference sequence). The CDR3 region has the DNA TGTGCCACCAGCAGCCCCGTGCCCAAAGCTAACTATGGCTACACCTTC. Translated: CATSSPVPKANYGYTF.

This clone was found many times. V gene TRBV7-8 combines with J gene TRBJ2-3; D remains ambiguous. This CDR3 has 14 amino acids. Trimming stripped 1 base from V and 2 bases from J, with 7 bases between. Germline V gene data show CDR1 as SGHVS and CDR2 as FQNEAQ. The CDR3 DNA reads as TGTGCCAGCAGCTTAGTAGATTTCACAGATACGCAGTATTTT. This translates into CASSLVDFTDTQYF.

The chain has TRBV6-1 and TRBJ1-4; 9 bases are shared with TRBD1. The V gene end was trimmed by 3 bases and the J gene end by 3 bases; junction bases not matched to a gene: 8. This CDR3 region has 17 residues. CDR1 and CDR2 from the germline V gene are MNHNS and SASEGT. The CDR3 reads CASSDRGQGRANEKLFF. The DNA of the CDR3 is TGTGCCAGCAGTGATCGGGGACAGGGCAGGGCTAATGAAAAACTGTTTTTT.

The chain is built from TRBV5-1 and TRBJ2-1; D is ambiguous. The length of the CDR3 is 16 residues. With 5 bases removed from V and 2 bases from J, the gap between germline ends came to 17 bases. Germline V gives CDR1 SGHRS, CDR2 YFSETQ. The CDR3 loop reads CASSQQPSGAYNEQFF. The CDR3 bases are TGCGCCAGCAGTCAGCAACCCTCCGGAGCCTACAATGAGCAGTTCTTC.

This clone appeared many times. V and J are TRBV24-1 and TRBJ2-3; D uncertain. CDR3 length equals 15 residues. Per the germline V gene, CDR1 is KGHDR and CDR2 is SFDVKD. V was pared by 4 bases and J by 1 base, with 11 bases between. The CDR3 DNA sequence: TGTGCCACCAGTGACTGGGTAGGAGGCACAGATACGCAGTATTTT. It specifies CATSDWVGGTDTQYF.

The genes are TRBV5-1 and TRBJ2-6, with D possibly being TRBD2 (5 bases). This CDR3 contains 18 residues. V was shortened by 0 bases and J by 3 bases, with 16 bases between the two germline ends. CDR1 is SGHRS and CDR2 is YFSETQ in the germline V gene. In DNA form, the CDR3 reads TGCGCCAGCAGCTTGGAAACTAGTGGGTACGGTGGGGCCAACGTCCTGACTTTC. This encodes CASSLETSGYGGANVLTF.

The chain has TRBV7-2 and TRBJ1-6; 10 bases align to TRBD1. Trimming cost V 2 bases and J 9 bases; bases outside gene matches: 10. The CDR3 extends over 17 amino acids. Germline lookup yields CDR1 SGHTA and CDR2 FQGNSA. In DNA form, the CDR3 reads TGTGCCAGCAGCTTATGTCGGCCGGGACAGGGGTGTTCACCCCTCCACTTT. This sequence encodes CASSLCRPGQGCSPLHF.